The present T cell receptor (beta chain) was sequenced within a study of T cells of healthy individuals. The germline CDR1 and CDR2 sequences are SGDLS and YYNGEE. The CDR3 length is 15 residues. Trimming removed 3 bases from V and 1 base from J; junction bases left unmatched: 4. In TCRdb, the 5' RACE reads were re-called with MiXCR into one record per CDR3 protein. Here the sample spans 90,000 to 100,000 distinct CDR3 sequences, around 17% being singletons. This TCR came from a human donor in good health. The chain recombines TRBV9 with TRBJ2-3; TRBD1 aligns across 8 bases. CDR3 coding DNA: TGTGCCAGCAGCGCAGGGGGCGTGGGCACAGATACGCAGTATTTT. Amino acid sequence: CASSAGGVGTDTQYF.